The 3 T cell receptor beta chains listed next were all sequenced from one sample in a study of cytomegalovirus exposure and HLA in healthy donors. The PCR employed 60 Vbeta primers together with 13 Jbeta primers. Sequenced by immunoSEQ multiplex PCR; TCRdb stores in-frame clones only, minus some. The sample lists around 120,000 clones, 70% to 80% occurring once. Sequencing was performed on PBMCs. The receptors here all came from a woman in her thirties or forties in good health and CMV-seropositive.

Here the CDR3 DNA reads TGTGCCAGCTCACCAGGACAGGGGGCTTCAGATACGCAGTATTTT. Translated, it gives CASSPGQGASDTQYF. This chain joins TRBV18 and TRBJ2-3; 11 bases are a match to TRBD1. V shed 2 bases and J 4 bases; nucleotides not matched to a gene: 2. The CDR3 loop spans 15 amino acids. Germline loops: CDR1 KGHSH, CDR2 LQKENI.

The chain couples TRBV5-1 to TRBJ2-3; 8 nucleotides line up with TRBD2. The CDR3 covers 15 residues. The germline V gene has CDR1 SGHRS and CDR2 YFSETQ. The J segment lost 3 bases and the V segment lost 2 bases, leaving 5 bases of the junction unmatched. Here the CDR3 reads CASSLSGSGTDTQYF. In DNA form, the CDR3 reads TGCGCCAGCAGCTTAAGCGGGAGTGGGACAGATACGCAGTATTTT.

The chain recombines TRBV5-1 with TRBJ1-2; D is uncertain. Trimming took off 0 bases at V and 8 bases at J, with 5 bases between the two ends. Germline CDR1 reads SGHRS; CDR2 reads YFSETQ. There are 11 residues in the CDR3. CDR3 region: CASSLGGGYTF. In DNA, the CDR3 is TGCGCCAGCAGCTTGGGAGGAGGCTACACCTTC.